The clone carrying this TCR beta chain was detected only once. Trimming removed 5 bases from V and 2 bases from J; junction bases left unmatched: 3. The CDR3 has 13 amino acids. The germline V gene encodes CDR1 LGHNT and CDR2 FRNRAP. Original handling: Amplification with reference gene primers provided the estimates of nucleated cell counts. This table comes from immunoSEQ multiplex PCR, and its TCRdb copy is limited to in-frame clones, with some not included. The D gene and trimming were derived from the DNA, and the V and J assignments and clone size from that table. This repertoire shows approximately 500,000 clones, 89% found once; its top ten account for 0.8% to 0.9%. These data belong to a study of blood T cell repertoires in COVID-19. Study context: COVID-19 samples, acute and convalescent, were from the United States, Italy and Spain. Nucleic acid was either cDNA or gDNA, and it came from T cells, B-cell-depleted T cells, or PBMCs.

This chain connects TRBV12-5 to TRBJ2-7, with 7 bases identical to TRBD2. The sequencing sample was made of peripheral blood. This receptor was identified in a man younger than 35 with COVID-19, enrolled during active disease. This chain's CDR3 is CASGPGTTYEQYF. DNA for the CDR3: TGTGCTAGTGGTCCCGGGACTACCTACGAGCAGTACTTC.